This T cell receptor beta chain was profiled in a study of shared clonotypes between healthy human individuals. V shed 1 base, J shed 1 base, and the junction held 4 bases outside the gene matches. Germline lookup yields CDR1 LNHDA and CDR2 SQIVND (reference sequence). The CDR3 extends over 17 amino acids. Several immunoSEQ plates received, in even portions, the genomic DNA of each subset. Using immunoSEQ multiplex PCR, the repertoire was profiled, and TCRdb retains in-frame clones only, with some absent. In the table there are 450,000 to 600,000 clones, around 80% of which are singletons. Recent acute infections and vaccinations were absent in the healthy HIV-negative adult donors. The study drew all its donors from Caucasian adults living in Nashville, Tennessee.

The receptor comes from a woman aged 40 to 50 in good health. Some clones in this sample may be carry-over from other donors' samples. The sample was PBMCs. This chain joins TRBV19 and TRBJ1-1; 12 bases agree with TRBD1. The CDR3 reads CASSIGGQGAWNTEAFF. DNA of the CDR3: TGTGCCAGTAGTATAGGGGGACAGGGGGCCTGGAACACTGAAGCTTTCTTT.